This is a list of T cell receptor beta chains from one sample in a study of blood T cell repertoires in COVID-19. Some clones are missing from TCRdb's copy, which holds only in-frame ones; the method was immunoSEQ multiplex PCR. The sample carries tens of thousands of clones, under 90% recorded once. Sample: peripheral blood. Source of these receptors: a man between 65 and 85 years old with active or convalescent COVID-19. The CDR3 runs from the conserved cysteine through the conserved F or W. D genes are given only for firm matches. Clone size, where shown, is once, few, many, or a class for clones that have expanded.

NA,TRBV6-6,TRBD1,TRBJ1-1,TGTGCCAGCAGTCGCCCCTCCTGGCAGGGGGCTGAAGCTTTCTTT,CASSRPSWQGAEAFF
once,TRBV4-2,TRBD1,TRBJ1-4,TGTGCCAGCAGCCCACAGGGGTTAGTTAATGAAAAACTGTTTTTT,CASSPQGLVNEKLFF
NA,TRBV4-1,TRBD2,TRBJ2-7,TGCGCCAGCAGACCGGGACTAGCGGGAAACTCCTACGAGCAGTACTTC,CASRPGLAGNSYEQYF
once,TRBV7-2,NA,TRBJ2-1,TGTGCCAGCAGCTTAGTGACTACAGGGCGTGAGCAGTTCTTC,CASSLVTTGREQFF
NA,TRBV2,TRBD2,TRBJ2-3,TGTGCCAGCAGCGCTAGCGGTTCTAGCACAGATACGCAGTATTTT,CASSASGSSTDTQYF
few,TRBV6-2/TRBV6-3,NA,TRBJ2-1,TGTGCCAGCACTTACAGGGAGAATGAGCAGTTCTTC,CASTYRENEQFF
NA,TRBV6-6,NA,TRBJ1-3,TGTGCCAGCAGAACCCCGGGAGTCTCTGGAAACACCATATATTTT,CASRTPGVSGNTIYF
NA,TRBV5-4,TRBD2,TRBJ2-2,TGTGCCAGCAGCTTGGGGCTAGCGGGAGGAGGGGAGCTGTTTTTT,CASSLGLAGGGELFF
NA,TRBV27,NA,TRBJ2-3,TGTGCCAGCAGTCTTCGGGATAGCACAGATACGCAGTATTTT,CASSLRDSTDTQYF
NA,TRBV9,NA,TRBJ2-7,TGTGCCAGCAGCGGAGGAGGGACAGTCCATAGCTCCTACGAGCAGTACTTC,CASSGGGTVHSSYEQYF
NA,TRBV7-9,NA,TRBJ1-1,TGTGCCAGCAGCTTAGATCTAGGGGGGAACACTGAAGCTTTCTTT,CASSLDLGGNTEAFF
NA,TRBV28,NA,TRBJ2-7,TGTGCCAGCAGTTTACTTCACGAGCAGTACTTC,CASSLLHEQYF
NA,TRBV14,TRBD1,TRBJ1-1,TGTGCCAGCAGCCAAGTGGACAGGGAATACACTGAAGCTTTCTTT,CASSQVDREYTEAFF
NA,TRBV7-2,TRBD2,TRBJ2-5,TGTGCCAGCAGCAGCGCTAGCGGGCTCCGAGAGACCCAGTACTTC,CASSSASGLRETQYF
once,TRBV30,TRBD1,TRBJ2-7,TGTGCCTGGACCCAAGGACAGGGCGCCTACGAGCAGTACTTC,CAWTQGQGAYEQYF
NA,TRBV28,NA,TRBJ1-1,TGTGCCAGCAGCGTTGGTCGGGGCACTGAAGCTTTCTTT,CASSVGRGTEAFF
once,TRBV15,NA,TRBJ2-7,TGTGCCACCAGCAGAGGCTCCGGGACTGGGTCCTACGAGCAGTACTTC,CATSRGSGTGSYEQYF
NA,TRBV6-6,TRBD1,TRBJ1-2,TGTGCCAGCAGTTACTCCCGGACAGGGGACTATGGCTACACCTTC,CASSYSRTGDYGYTF
NA,TRBV19,TRBD2,TRBJ2-5,TGTGCCAGTAGTATCGGACTAGCGGGAGGGGGAGAGACCCAGTACTTC,CASSIGLAGGGETQYF
NA,TRBV28,NA,TRBJ2-5,TGTGCCAGCAGTCTTCGCTCCTGGAGGAGAGAGACCCAGTACTTC,CASSLRSWRRETQYF